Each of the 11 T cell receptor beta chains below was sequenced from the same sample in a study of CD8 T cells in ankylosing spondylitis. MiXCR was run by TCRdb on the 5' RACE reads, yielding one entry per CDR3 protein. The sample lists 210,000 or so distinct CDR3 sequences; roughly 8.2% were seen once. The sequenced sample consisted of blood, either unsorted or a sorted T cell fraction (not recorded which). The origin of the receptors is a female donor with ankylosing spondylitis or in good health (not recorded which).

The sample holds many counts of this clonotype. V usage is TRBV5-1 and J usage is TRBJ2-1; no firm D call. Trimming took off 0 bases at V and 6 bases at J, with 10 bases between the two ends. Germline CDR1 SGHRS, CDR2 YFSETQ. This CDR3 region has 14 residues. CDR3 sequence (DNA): TGCGCCAGCAGCTTGGCCAACCCCGTCAATGAGCAGTTCTTC. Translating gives CASSLANPVNEQFF.

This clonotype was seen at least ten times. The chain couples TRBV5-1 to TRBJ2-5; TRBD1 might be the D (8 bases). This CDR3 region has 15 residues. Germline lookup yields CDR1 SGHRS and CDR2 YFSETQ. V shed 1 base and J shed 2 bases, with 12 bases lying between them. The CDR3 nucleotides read TGCGCCAGCAGCTTGACAGGGGGAGGGCAAGAGACCCAGTACTTC. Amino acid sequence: CASSLTGGGQETQYF. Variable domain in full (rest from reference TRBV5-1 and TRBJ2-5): KAGVTQTPRYLIKTRGQQVTLSCSPISGHRSVSWYQQTPGQGLQFLFEYFSETQRNKGNFPGRFSGRQFSNSRSEMNVSTLELGDSALYLCASSLTGGGQETQYFGPGTRLLVL.

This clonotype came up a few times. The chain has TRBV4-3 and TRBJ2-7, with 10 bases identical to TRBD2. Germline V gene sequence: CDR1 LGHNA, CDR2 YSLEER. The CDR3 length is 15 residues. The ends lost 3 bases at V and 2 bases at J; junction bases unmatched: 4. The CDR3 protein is CASSQVAGGAYEQYF. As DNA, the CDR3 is TGCGCCAGCAGCCAGGTAGCGGGAGGAGCCTACGAGCAGTACTTC.

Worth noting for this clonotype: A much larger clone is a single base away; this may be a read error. CDR3 residues: CSATWGHLLSGTNVLTF. DNA of the CDR3: TGCAGTGCCACCTGGGGGCATCTACTCTCTGGGACCAACGTCCTGACTTTC. The chain has TRBV20-1 and TRBJ2-6; weak D call: TRBD1 (6 bases). Germline CDR1 DFQATT, CDR2 SNEGSKA (reference sequence). The CDR3 contains 17 residues.

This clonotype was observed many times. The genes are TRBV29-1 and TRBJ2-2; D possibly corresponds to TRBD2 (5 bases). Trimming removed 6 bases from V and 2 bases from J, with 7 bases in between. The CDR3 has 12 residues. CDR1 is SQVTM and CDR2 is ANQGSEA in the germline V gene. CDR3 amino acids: CSVGVNTGELFF. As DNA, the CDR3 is TGCAGCGTCGGGGTTAACACCGGGGAGCTGTTTTTT.

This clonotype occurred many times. Here the CDR3 reads CSAADLLTGELFF. CDR3 DNA sequence: TGCAGTGCTGCGGATCTTTTAACCGGGGAGCTGTTTTTT. V gene TRBV20-1 combines with J gene TRBJ2-2; D not certain. CDR3 length: 13 amino acids. V lost 5 bases to trimming and J lost 5 bases, with 12 bases between them. The germline CDR1 and CDR2 sequences are DFQATT and SNEGSKA (reference sequence).

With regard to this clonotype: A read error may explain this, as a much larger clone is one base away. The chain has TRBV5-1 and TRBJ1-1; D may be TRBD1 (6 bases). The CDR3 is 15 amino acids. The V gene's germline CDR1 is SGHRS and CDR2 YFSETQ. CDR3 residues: CVSSLGLGGVTEAFF. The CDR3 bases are TGCGTCAGCAGCTTGGGCCTCGGGGGCGTCACTGAAGCTTTCTTT.

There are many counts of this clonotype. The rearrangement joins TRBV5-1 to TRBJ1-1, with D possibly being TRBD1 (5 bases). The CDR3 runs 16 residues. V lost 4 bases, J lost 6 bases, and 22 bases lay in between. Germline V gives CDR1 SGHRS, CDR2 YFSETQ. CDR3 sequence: CASSLRQRGDRAEAFF. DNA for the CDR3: TGCGCCAGCAGCCTTCGACAAAGAGGGGATCGTGCTGAAGCTTTCTTT.

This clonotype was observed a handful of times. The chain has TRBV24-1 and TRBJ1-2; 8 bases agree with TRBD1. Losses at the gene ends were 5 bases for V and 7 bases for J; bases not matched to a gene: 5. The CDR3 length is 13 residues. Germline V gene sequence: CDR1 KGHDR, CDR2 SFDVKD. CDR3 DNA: TGTGCCACCAGTGGGACAGGGAGGAGTGGCTACACCTTC. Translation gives CATSGTGRSGYTF.

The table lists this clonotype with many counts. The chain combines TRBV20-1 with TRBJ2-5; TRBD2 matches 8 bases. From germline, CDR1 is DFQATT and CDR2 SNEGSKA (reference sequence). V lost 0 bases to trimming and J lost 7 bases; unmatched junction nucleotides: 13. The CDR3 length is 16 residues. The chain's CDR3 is CSARDVRSGSTRTQYF. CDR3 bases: TGCAGTGCTAGAGATGTGAGAAGCGGGAGCACGAGGACCCAGTACTTC.

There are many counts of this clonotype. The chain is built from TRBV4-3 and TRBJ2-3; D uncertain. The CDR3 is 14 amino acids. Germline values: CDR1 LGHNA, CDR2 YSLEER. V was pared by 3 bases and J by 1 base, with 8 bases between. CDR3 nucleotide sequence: TGCGCCAGCAGCCACCTCGACCGCACAGATACGCAGTATTTT. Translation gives CASSHLDRTDTQYF.